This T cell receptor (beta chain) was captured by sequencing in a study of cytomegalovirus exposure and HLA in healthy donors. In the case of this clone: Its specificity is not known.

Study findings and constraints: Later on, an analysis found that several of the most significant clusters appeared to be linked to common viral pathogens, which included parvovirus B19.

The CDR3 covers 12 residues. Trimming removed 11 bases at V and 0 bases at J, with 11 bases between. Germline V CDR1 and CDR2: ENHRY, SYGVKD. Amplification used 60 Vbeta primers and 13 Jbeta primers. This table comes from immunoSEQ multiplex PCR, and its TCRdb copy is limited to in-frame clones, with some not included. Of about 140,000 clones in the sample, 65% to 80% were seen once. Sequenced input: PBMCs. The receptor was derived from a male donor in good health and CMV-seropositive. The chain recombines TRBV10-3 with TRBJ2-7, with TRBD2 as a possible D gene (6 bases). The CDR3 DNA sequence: TGTGCCGCGGAGGGGAGCTCCTACGAGCAGTACTTC. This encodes CAAEGSSYEQYF.